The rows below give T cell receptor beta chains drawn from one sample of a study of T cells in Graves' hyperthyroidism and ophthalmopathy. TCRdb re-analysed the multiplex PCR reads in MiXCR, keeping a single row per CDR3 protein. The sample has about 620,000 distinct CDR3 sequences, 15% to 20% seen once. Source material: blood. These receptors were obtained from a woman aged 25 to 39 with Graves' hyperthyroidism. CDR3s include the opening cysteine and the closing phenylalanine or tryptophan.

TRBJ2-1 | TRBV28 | CASSALAGVMAHEQFF
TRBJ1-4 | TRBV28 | CASSSRQGWGYEKLFF
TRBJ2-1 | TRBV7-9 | CASSLVWSRPQFF
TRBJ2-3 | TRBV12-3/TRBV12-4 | CASSFGSGDTDTQYF
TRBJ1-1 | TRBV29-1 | CSVVAQGAAEAFF
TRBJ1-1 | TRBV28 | CASSFRRSNTEAFF
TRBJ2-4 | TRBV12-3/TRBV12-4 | CASSLSRGGIQYF
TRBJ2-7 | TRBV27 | CASSRPSEGGTSGRFPYEQYF
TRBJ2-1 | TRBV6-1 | CASSEREYAYNEQFF
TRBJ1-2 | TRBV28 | CASSSRTGGGGYTF
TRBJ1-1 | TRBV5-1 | CASRRPEGGNTEAFF
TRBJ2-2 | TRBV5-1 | CASRTTNTGELFF
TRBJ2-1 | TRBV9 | CASSVAGRGPYNEQFF
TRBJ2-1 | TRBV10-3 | CAIGGADGRDYNEQFF
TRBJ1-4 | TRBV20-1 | CSALDRGRNNEKLFF
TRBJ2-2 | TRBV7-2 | CASSSLWDGAEKTWAGELFF
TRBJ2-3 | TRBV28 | CASSLLGGGLTDTQYF
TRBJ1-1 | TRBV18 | CASSPRRPGGEAFF
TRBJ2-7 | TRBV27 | CASSLRSGGPSSYEQYF
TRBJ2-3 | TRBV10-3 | CAISGREAPDTQYF
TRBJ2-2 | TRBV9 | CASSGDPGLNTGELFF
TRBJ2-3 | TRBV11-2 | CASSWGGGGGTDTQYF
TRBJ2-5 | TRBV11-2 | CASSPHRAAETQYF
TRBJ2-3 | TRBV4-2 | CASSQDEGTTDTQYF
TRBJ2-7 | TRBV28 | CASSTPDGAEQYF
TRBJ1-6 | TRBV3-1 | CASSQALNSPLHF
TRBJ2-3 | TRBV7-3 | CASSLRPAGGTDTQYF
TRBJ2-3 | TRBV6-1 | CASSSHSGSDTQYF
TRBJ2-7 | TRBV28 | CASGLSSYEQYF
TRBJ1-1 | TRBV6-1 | CASSEIQGVRATEAFF